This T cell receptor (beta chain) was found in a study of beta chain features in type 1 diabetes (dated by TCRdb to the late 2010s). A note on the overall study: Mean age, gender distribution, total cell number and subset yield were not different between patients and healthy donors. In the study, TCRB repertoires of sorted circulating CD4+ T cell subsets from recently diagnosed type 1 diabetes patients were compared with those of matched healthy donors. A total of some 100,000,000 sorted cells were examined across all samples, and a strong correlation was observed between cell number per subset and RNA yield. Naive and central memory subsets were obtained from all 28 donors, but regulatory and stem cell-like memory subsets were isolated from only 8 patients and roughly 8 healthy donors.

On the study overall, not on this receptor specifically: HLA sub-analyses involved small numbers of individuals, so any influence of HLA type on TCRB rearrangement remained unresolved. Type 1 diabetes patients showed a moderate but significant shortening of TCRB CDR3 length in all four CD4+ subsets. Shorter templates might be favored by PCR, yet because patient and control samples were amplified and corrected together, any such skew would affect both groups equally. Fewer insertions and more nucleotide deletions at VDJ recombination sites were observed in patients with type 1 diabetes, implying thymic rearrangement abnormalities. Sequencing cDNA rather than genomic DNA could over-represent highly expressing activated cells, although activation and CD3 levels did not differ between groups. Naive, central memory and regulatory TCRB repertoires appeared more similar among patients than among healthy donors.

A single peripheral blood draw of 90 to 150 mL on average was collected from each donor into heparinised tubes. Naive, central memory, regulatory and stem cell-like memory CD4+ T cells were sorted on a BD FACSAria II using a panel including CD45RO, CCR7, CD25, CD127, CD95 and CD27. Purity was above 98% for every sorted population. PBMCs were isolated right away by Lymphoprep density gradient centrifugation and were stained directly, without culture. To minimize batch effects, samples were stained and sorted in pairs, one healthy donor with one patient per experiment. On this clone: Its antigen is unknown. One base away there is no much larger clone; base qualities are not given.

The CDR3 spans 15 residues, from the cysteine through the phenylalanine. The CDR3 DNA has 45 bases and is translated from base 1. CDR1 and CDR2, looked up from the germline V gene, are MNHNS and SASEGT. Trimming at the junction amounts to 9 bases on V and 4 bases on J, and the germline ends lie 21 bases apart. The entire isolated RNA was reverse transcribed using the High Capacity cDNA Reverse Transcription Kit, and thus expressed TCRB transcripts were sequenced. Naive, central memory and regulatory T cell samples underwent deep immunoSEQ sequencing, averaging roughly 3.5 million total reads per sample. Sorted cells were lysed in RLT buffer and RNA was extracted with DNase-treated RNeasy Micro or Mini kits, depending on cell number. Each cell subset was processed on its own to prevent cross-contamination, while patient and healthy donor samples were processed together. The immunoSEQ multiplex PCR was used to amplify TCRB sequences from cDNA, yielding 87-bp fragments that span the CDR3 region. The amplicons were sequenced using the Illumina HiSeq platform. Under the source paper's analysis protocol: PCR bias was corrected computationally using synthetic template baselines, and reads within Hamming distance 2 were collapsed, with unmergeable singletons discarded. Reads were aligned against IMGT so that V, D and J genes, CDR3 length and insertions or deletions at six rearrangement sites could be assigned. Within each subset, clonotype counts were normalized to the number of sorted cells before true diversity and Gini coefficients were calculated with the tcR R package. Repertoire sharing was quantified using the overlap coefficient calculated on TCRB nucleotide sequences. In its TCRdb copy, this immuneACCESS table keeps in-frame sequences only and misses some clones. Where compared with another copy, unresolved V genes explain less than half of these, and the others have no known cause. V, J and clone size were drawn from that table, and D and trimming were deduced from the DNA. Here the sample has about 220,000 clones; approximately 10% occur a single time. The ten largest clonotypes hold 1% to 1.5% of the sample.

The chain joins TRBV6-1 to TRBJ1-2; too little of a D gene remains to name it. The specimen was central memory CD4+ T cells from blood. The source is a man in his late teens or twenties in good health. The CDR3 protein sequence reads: CASSAAAAPIYGYTF. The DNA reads TGTGCCAGTTCCGCCGCGGCTGCCCCCATCTATGGCTACACCTTC.